The rows below give T cell receptor beta chains drawn from one sample of a study of T cell changes during pregnancy in multiple sclerosis. Some clones are missing from TCRdb's copy, which holds only in-frame ones; the method was immunoSEQ multiplex PCR. The sample yields roughly 80,000 clones, just over 90% seen once. Source: peripheral blood, taken before pregnancy. These receptors came from a female donor with multiple sclerosis, enrolled in a pregnancy study. Each CDR3 is given with its conserved first and last residue. The order of the fields is V gene, D gene, J gene, clone size, CDR3 protein, CDR3 DNA. D genes are given only for firm matches. Size values are once, few and many counts, or a class for expanded clones, and some rows have none.

TRBV6-6	NA	TRBJ2-5	NA	CASVSDSIQETQYF	TGTGCCAGCGTATCTGACAGTATCCAAGAGACCCAGTACTTC
TRBV11-1	NA	TRBJ2-3	NA	CASSWRQSDTQYF	TGTGCCAGCAGCTGGCGACAGTCAGATACGCAGTATTTT
TRBV19	NA	TRBJ1-5	NA	CASSITVVGGYGQPQHF	TGTGCCAGTAGTATTACCGTGGTCGGGGGTTACGGTCAGCCCCAGCATTTT
TRBV19	NA	TRBJ1-4	NA	CASFFGKLFF	TGTGCCAGTTTTTTCGGAAAACTGTTTTTT
TRBV10-3	NA	TRBJ1-2	NA	CAISEHSGGGGYTF	TGTGCCATCAGTGAGCATTCGGGGGGTGGTGGCTACACCTTC
TRBV11-3	TRBD1	TRBJ2-3	once	CASSIGGDTQYF	TGTGCCAGCAGCATAGGGGGCGATACGCAGTATTTT
TRBV5-8	TRBD1	TRBJ1-5	NA	CASSPTGGPQHF	TGTGCCAGCAGCCCGACAGGGGGGCCCCAGCATTTT
TRBV9	TRBD2	TRBJ2-3	NA	CASSVGGGDTQYF	TGTGCCAGCAGCGTGGGGGGGGGAGATACGCAGTATTTT
TRBV10-3	NA	TRBJ2-1	NA	CAISERQRYNEQFF	TGTGCCATCAGTGAACGACAGAGATACAATGAGCAGTTCTTC
TRBV7-2	NA	TRBJ2-1	NA	CASSPTVRYNEQFF	TGTGCCAGCAGCCCCACAGTCAGGTACAATGAGCAGTTCTTC
TRBV9	NA	TRBJ1-5	NA	CASRGGRSNQPQHF	TGTGCCAGCAGGGGGGGAAGAAGCAATCAGCCCCAGCATTTT
TRBV5-5	NA	TRBJ1-5	once	CASSLGLSNQPQHF	TGTGCCAGCAGCTTGGGTCTGAGCAATCAGCCCCAGCATTTT
TRBV5-6	TRBD1	TRBJ2-7	NA	CASGTPPGTGKEQYF	TGTGCCAGCGGCACCCCTCCCGGGACAGGCAAAGAGCAGTACTTC
TRBV27	NA	TRBJ2-2	NA	CASSPTGSGELFF	TGTGCCAGCAGCCCCACAGGGTCCGGGGAGCTGTTTTTT